These 14 T cell receptor beta chains originate from one sample sequenced in a study of quantifying T cell responses using KT2 cells. Looking at the study overall: cDNA was made from DNase-treated RNA using alpha and beta constant primers.

The cDNA 3' end received a ligated oligonucleotide with a UMI. An equimolar mix of RC1.1 and RC1.2 primed the beta chain across TRBC1 and TRBC2. TCRdb reprocessed the UMI-ligation and nested PCR reads with MiXCR, giving one entry per CDR3 protein. Altogether tens of thousands of distinct CDR3 sequences are present, roughly an eighth being singletons, with the ten largest covering 9.4%. Sequencing input: PBMCs spiked with cells of the T cell clone KT2. The receptors were sampled from a human donor.

The chain uses TRBV2 and TRBJ1-3; no clear D gene. Per the germline V gene, CDR1 is SNHLY and CDR2 is FYNNEI. This CDR3 spans 15 amino acids. With 5 bases removed from V and 0 bases from J, the gap between germline ends came to 11 bases. CDR3 nucleotide sequence: TGTGCCAGCAGTCCGGATGCTATCTCTGGAAACACCATATATTTT. The encoded protein is CASSPDAISGNTIYF.

The chain joins TRBV7-9 to TRBJ2-7, with 8 bases lining up with TRBD1. The junction had 4 bases not matched to a gene; V was cut back by 1 base and J by 8 bases. This CDR3 is built from 13 residues. Germline V gene sequence: CDR1 SEHNR, CDR2 FQNEAQ (reference sequence). The CDR3 sequence is CASSLGSGGQQYF. DNA of the CDR3: TGTGCCAGCAGCTTAGGGTCAGGGGGCCAGCAGTACTTC.

This clonotype was recorded a few times. Here the CDR3 omits its conserved ending phenylalanine or tryptophan, so a read error is the likely source. The gene calls are TRBV24-1 and TRBJ2-5, with TRBD1 matching over 9 bases. In germline, CDR1 is KGHDR, CDR2 SFDVKD. The length of the CDR3 is 15 residues. V was clipped by 1 base and J by 3 bases; unmatched bases: 2. This chain's CDR3 is CATSDLRTGEETQYS. CDR3 nucleotides: TGTGCCACCAGTGATTTAAGGACAGGGGAAGAGACCCAGTACTCC.

The J gene is TRBJ1-4, the V gene TRBV6-1; D is unresolved. There are 15 residues in the CDR3. Trimming left V 5 bases short and J 0 bases short, with 10 bases between. Germline CDR1 reads MNHNS; CDR2 reads SASEGT. CDR3 nucleotide sequence: TGTGCCAGCAGTCTCGGACTGACAACTAATGAAAAACTGTTTTTT. This gives the protein CASSLGLTTNEKLFF.

The table lists this clonotype with a few counts. The genes are TRBV12-3 or TRBV12-4 and TRBJ1-6; D is unclear. This CDR3 has 15 residues. Trimming removed 2 bases from V and 7 bases from J, with 12 bases in between. CDR3 loop: CASSLSIPRNSPLHF. CDR3 DNA: TGTGCCAGCAGTTTATCAATTCCGCGGAATTCACCCCTCCACTTT.

This clonotype was counted only a few times. This chain connects TRBV12-3 or TRBV12-4 to TRBJ2-7; TRBD2 matches 14 bases. The CDR3 is made up of 18 amino acids. V lost 6 bases to trimming and J lost 2 bases; unmatched junction nucleotides: 12. The CDR3 sequence is CASSGTSGRGSGPYEQYF. As DNA, the CDR3 is TGTGCCAGCAGCGGGACTAGCGGGAGAGGCTCGGGTCCCTACGAGCAGTACTTC.

V gene TRBV2 combines with J gene TRBJ1-1; tentative D call: TRBD1 (6 bases). Between the trimmed V and J ends, which lost 2 bases and 1 base, there was a span of 17 bases. The CDR3 has 17 residues. Looked up from germline, CDR1 is SNHLY and CDR2 is FYNNEI. The CDR3: CASSEYGWGGRNTEAFF. The CDR3 coding sequence is TGTGCCAGCAGTGAATACGGGTGGGGGGGCCGGAACACTGAAGCTTTCTTT.

The chain has TRBV4-2 and TRBJ2-3; maybe TRBD1 (7 bases). Germline CDR1 and CDR2: LGHNA and YNFKEQ. This CDR3 is 19 amino acids long. V lost 1 base and J 0 bases, leaving 20 bases between the germline ends. CDR3 nucleotides: TGTGCCAGCAGCCAAGTGGAAGGGGGCGGGATGGCTAGCACAGATACGCAGTATTTT. This translates into CASSQVEGGGMASTDTQYF.

This clonotype was picked up many times. This chain uses TRBV12-3 or TRBV12-4 with TRBJ1-1; tentatively, D is TRBD1 (5 bases). The V gene lost 7 bases and the J gene lost 1 base, with 13 bases spanning the gap. CDR3 size: 14 residues. The CDR3 sequence: CASTGAFENTEAFF. The CDR3 DNA reads as TGTGCCAGCACCGGGGCTTTCGAGAACACTGAAGCTTTCTTT.

The chain uses TRBV20-1 and TRBJ2-3, with TRBD2 identical over 10 bases. Germline V gene data show CDR1 as DFQATT and CDR2 as SNEGSKA (reference sequence). V gave up 3 bases and J gave up 0 bases; unmatched junction bases: 12. CDR3 length: 18 amino acids. In nucleotides, the CDR3 is TGCAGTGCTAGCCAAGGGAGCGGGGGGGGGACTAGCACAGATACGCAGTATTTT. Protein product: CSASQGSGGGTSTDTQYF.

This chain connects TRBV11-3 to TRBJ2-7; TRBD1 or TRBD2 may be the D gene (5 bases each). Germline-derived CDR1 and CDR2 are SGHNT and YENEEA. The CDR3 loop spans 14 amino acids. V was clipped by 1 base and J by 3 bases, with 10 bases between them. The CDR3 is CASSLGGTDYEQYF. CDR3 coding DNA: TGTGCCAGCAGCTTAGGAGGGACCGACTACGAGCAGTACTTC.

This clonotype is termed medium-sized. The junction and the germline gene differ at one end; a read error may be behind it. The V gene is TRBV12-3 or TRBV12-4, the J gene TRBJ2-7, with D maybe TRBD1 (5 bases). The CDR3 has 10 residues. CDR3 amino acids: CAPEQGQSKF. CDR3 in DNA: TGTGCCCCGGAGCAGGGCCAATCCAAGTTC.

This chain joins TRBV24-1 and TRBJ2-5; 9 nucleotides line up with TRBD1. CDR1 and CDR2 from the germline V gene are KGHDR and SFDVKD. There are 15 residues in the CDR3. The ends lost 4 bases at V and 9 bases at J; junction bases unmatched: 11. DNA for the CDR3: TGTGCCACCAGTGAATCCGGACAGGGGAGGGAGGCCCAGTACTTC. It specifies CATSESGQGREAQYF.

This clonotype appeared many times. V usage is TRBV20-1 and J usage is TRBJ1-4; TRBD1 might be the D (5 bases). The V gene's germline CDR1 is DFQATT and CDR2 SNEGSKA (reference sequence). The CDR3 loop spans 16 amino acids. Trimming cost V 3 bases and J 0 bases, with 14 bases left between them. This CDR3 reads CSASGGIGATNEKLFF. The CDR3 DNA is TGCAGTGCTAGTGGGGGGATTGGGGCAACTAATGAAAAACTGTTTTTT.